This T cell receptor beta chain was observed in a study of cytotoxic CD8 clonotypes in ibrutinib-treated CLL. Only in-frame clones appear in the TCRdb table, and some are missing; sequencing was by immunoSEQ multiplex PCR. The sample shows more than 110,000 clones, 60% to 85% of them seen only once. Trimming pared 0 bases from V and 9 bases from J, leaving 7 bases between. The length of the CDR3 is 13 residues. The V gene's germline CDR1 is SGHDT and CDR2 YYEEEE. The clonotype originates from a human donor with chronic lymphocytic leukemia. This material consisted of PBMCs, taken after 24 months of ibrutinib treatment. J is TRBJ1-6 and V is TRBV5-6; D gene ambiguous. In DNA, the CDR3 is TGTGCCAGCAGCTTGGTCCCGGGTTCACCCCTCCACTTT. This gives the protein CASSLVPGSPLHF.